This T cell receptor beta chain was observed in a study of blood T cell repertoires in COVID-19. Germline V gene data show CDR1 as SGHTA and CDR2 as FQGTGA. This CDR3 spans 17 amino acids. With 5 bases clipped from V and 10 bases from J, the junction kept 18 bases outside the gene matches. Per the authors' pipeline: Estimates of nucleated cell counts were drawn from the amplification of reference gene primers. TCRdb's table, derived via immunoSEQ multiplex PCR, lists solely in-frame clones and lacks some. V, J and clone size were drawn from that table, and D and trimming were deduced from the DNA. The sample has about 170,000 clones; 80% to 85% are singletons.

The J gene is TRBJ2-3, the V gene TRBV7-3, with 10 bases lining up with TRBD2. Sample: peripheral blood. The receptor's source is an older woman with COVID-19, enrolled during active disease. For the CDR3, the DNA is TGTGCCAGCAGCCCTACCCGCCTAGCGGGGGCGGCCCCCGCGCAGTATTTT. Translation: CASSPTRLAGAAPAQYF.